A single sample is the source of the 21 T cell receptor beta chains below, sequenced in a study of blood T cell repertoires in COVID-19. Clones were sequenced by immunoSEQ multiplex PCR, and TCRdb holds only the in-frame ones, with some missing. The profile shows some 320,000 clones, roughly nine tenths of them singletons. Sequencing was done on a sample of PBMCs or T cells enriched from blood (not recorded which). The receptors derive from a man aged 55 to 70 who had recovered from COVID-19.

The rearrangement uses TRBV5-1 and TRBJ2-5; unclear D gene. Trimming removed 4 bases at V and 5 bases at J, with 12 bases between. The germline CDR1 and CDR2 sequences are SGHRS and YFSETQ. This CDR3 spans 13 amino acids. CDR3 DNA sequence: TGCGCCAGCAGCCCCGGCGGCTCCGAGACCCAGTACTTC. Protein: CASSPGGSETQYF.

This chain joins TRBV6-4 and TRBJ2-3; possible D gene TRBD1, 5 bases. This CDR3 contains 12 residues. Per germline, CDR1 MRHNA and CDR2 SNTAGT. Trimming took 4 bases from V and 8 from J, leaving 10 bases between them. The CDR3 sequence is CASSAGSGTQYF. The CDR3 DNA follows: TGTGCCAGCAGTGCAGGGTCAGGTACGCAGTATTTT.

This chain links TRBV6-5 with TRBJ1-1; no reliable D call. The CDR3 length is 13 residues. The V gene's germline CDR1 is MNHEY and CDR2 SVGAGI. With 11 bases removed from V and 3 bases from J, the gap between germline ends came to 16 bases. The CDR3 nucleotides are TGTGCCCTCCTGGCGAGAGAGGACACTGAAGCTTTCTTT. Protein sequence: CALLAREDTEAFF.

CDR3 in DNA: TGTGCCAGCAGCTTATGGCGAGCGGGTTTTACCGGGGAGCTGTTTTTT. Its protein is CASSLWRAGFTGELFF. The chain links TRBV11-2 to TRBJ2-2; D is perhaps TRBD2 (6 bases). The CDR3 totals 16 residues. Germline CDR1 and CDR2: SGHAT and FQNNGV. With 2 bases removed from V and 5 bases from J, the gap between germline ends came to 15 bases.

This chain links TRBV9 with TRBJ2-1, with a weak D call TRBD1 (5 bases). Per germline, CDR1 SGDLS and CDR2 YYNGEE. The CDR3 sequence is 15 residues long. The germline V and J ends were trimmed by 2 bases and 2 bases, with 11 bases remaining between them. The DNA for the CDR3 is TGTGCCAGCAGCGTTGATACAGGAGCCTACAATGAGCAGTTCTTC. The encoded protein is CASSVDTGAYNEQFF.

The V and J genes are TRBV12-3 or TRBV12-4 and TRBJ1-1, with TRBD1 as a possible D gene (6 bases). V was trimmed by 1 base and J by 8 bases, leaving 11 bases between them. This CDR3 contains 13 residues. CDR3 amino acids: CASSLGAGAEAFF. The CDR3, as DNA: TGTGCCAGCAGTTTAGGAGCAGGGGCGGAAGCTTTCTTT.

This chain links TRBV12-3 or TRBV12-4 with TRBJ2-1; 9 nucleotides line up with TRBD1. The CDR3 has 12 residues. The J segment lost 10 bases and the V segment lost 5 bases, leaving 3 bases of the junction unmatched. The CDR3 sequence: CASSPQGAEQFF. CDR3 bases: TGTGCCAGCAGTCCACAGGGGGCGGAGCAGTTCTTC.

The chain recombines TRBV19 with TRBJ1-5; D uncertain. V was pared by 6 bases and J by 4 bases, with 19 bases between. This CDR3 has 16 amino acids. CDR1 LNHDA and CDR2 SQIVND come from the germline V gene (reference sequence). The CDR3 sequence: CASSSQWGGGNQPQHF. Here the CDR3 DNA reads TGTGCCAGTAGCTCACAGTGGGGTGGAGGAAATCAGCCCCAGCATTTT.

This chain links TRBV7-8 with TRBJ2-1; 8 bases are shared with TRBD2. In germline, CDR1 is SGHVS, CDR2 FQNEAQ. This CDR3 is 15 amino acids long. V lost 1 base to trimming and J lost 7 bases; unmatched junction nucleotides: 6. CDR3 sequence: CASSLGGGRRNEQFF. CDR3 coding DNA: TGTGCCAGCAGCTTAGGGGGCGGGAGGAGAAATGAGCAGTTCTTC.

The chain recombines TRBV7-8 with TRBJ2-7; D possibly corresponds to TRBD2 (6 bases). V was shortened by 1 base and J by 2 bases, with 9 bases between the two germline ends. The CDR3 consists of 14 residues. Germline CDR1 reads SGHVS; CDR2 reads FQNEAQ. The DNA of the CDR3 is TGTGCCAGCAGCTTAGGCGGGAATGCCTACGAGCAGTACTTC. It codes for CASSLGGNAYEQYF.

On this clone: At one of its ends the junction is not consistent with the germline gene, which may arise from a read error. CDR3 protein: CASSPRDSDNSPLHF. In nucleotides, the CDR3 is TGTGCCAGCAGCCCCCGGGACTCCGATAATTCACCCCTCCACTTT. The gene calls are TRBV3-1 (or the pseudogene TRBV3-2) and TRBJ1-6; perhaps TRBD1 as D (5 bases). The germline CDR1 and CDR2 sequences are LGHDT and YNNKEL (reference sequence). The CDR3 consists of 15 residues.

The chain uses TRBV28 and TRBJ1-3, with D maybe TRBD1 (6 bases). The CDR3 loop spans 14 amino acids. V dropped 6 bases and J dropped 2 bases, with 11 bases sitting between them. Germline CDR1 is MDHEN and CDR2 is SYDVKM. The CDR3 reads CASSLTGTGNTIYF. The DNA of the CDR3 is TGTGCCAGCAGCCTCACAGGGACTGGAAACACCATATATTTT.

This chain links TRBV19 with TRBJ2-7; D is perhaps TRBD2 (6 bases). The CDR3 consists of 13 residues. Trimming took 5 bases from V and 4 from J, leaving 12 bases between them. Per the germline V gene, CDR1 is LNHDA and CDR2 is SQIVND (reference sequence). This CDR3 reads CASSHSGRYEQYF. As DNA, the CDR3 is TGTGCCAGTAGTCATTCGGGGAGGTACGAGCAGTACTTC.

J is TRBJ2-2 and V is TRBV19; maybe TRBD2 (6 bases). The germline V gene encodes CDR1 LNHDA and CDR2 SQIVND (reference sequence). The CDR3 contains 15 residues. The V end was cut by 4 bases, the J end by 6 bases, with 15 bases between. The CDR3 region is CASSRGWRDAGELFF. CDR3 nucleotides: TGTGCCAGTAGTAGAGGTTGGAGGGACGCCGGGGAGCTGTTTTTT.

The CDR3 loop is CASSYGLAGTYEQYF. For the CDR3, the DNA is TGTGCCAGCAGTTACGGACTAGCGGGGACCTACGAGCAGTACTTC. This sequence joins TRBV6-2 or TRBV6-3 and TRBJ2-7, with 12 positions matching TRBD2. V shed 2 bases and J 2 bases; nucleotides not matched to a gene: 1. The CDR3 length is 15 residues. Germline lookup yields CDR1 MNHEY and CDR2 SVGEGT.

This chain links TRBV5-6 with TRBJ2-1; possibly TRBD1 for D (5 bases). Germline values: CDR1 SGHDT, CDR2 YYEEEE. The CDR3 consists of 18 residues. Trimming cost V 1 base and J 0 bases, with 17 bases left between them. The DNA of the CDR3 is TGTGCCAGCAGCTTGCGTTCGGGCTTCGACAGCTCCTACAATGAGCAGTTCTTC. Translation: CASSLRSGFDSSYNEQFF. Complete variable domain (other parts from reference TRBV5-6 and TRBJ2-1): DAGVTQSPTHLIKTRGQQVTLRCSPKSGHDTVSWYQQALGQGPQFIFQYYEEEERQRGNFPDRFSGHQFPNYSSELNVNALLLGDSALYLCASSLRSGFDSSYNEQFFGPGTRLTVL.

This chain links TRBV29-1 with TRBJ2-2; 8 nucleotides agree with TRBD2. CDR1 is SQVTM and CDR2 is ANQGSEA in the germline V gene. The CDR3 sequence is 12 residues long. The J segment lost 7 bases and the V segment lost 2 bases, leaving 0 bases of the junction unmatched. The CDR3 sequence is CSVETSGGELFF. CDR3 DNA sequence: TGCAGCGTTGAAACTAGCGGCGGGGAGCTGTTTTTT.

The chain carries TRBV4-3 and TRBJ2-2; D is ambiguous. Per the germline V gene, CDR1 is LGHNA and CDR2 is YSLEER. The CDR3 has 14 amino acids. With 0 bases removed from V and 7 bases from J, the gap between germline ends came to 9 bases. This CDR3 is CASSQEVVSGELFF. CDR3 bases: TGCGCCAGCAGCCAAGAGGTGGTCAGCGGGGAGCTGTTTTTT.

The V gene is TRBV7-6, the J gene TRBJ1-6; 9 nucleotides match TRBD1. The CDR3 is 18 residues long. Per the germline V gene, CDR1 is SGHVS and CDR2 is FNYEAQ. V dropped 1 base and J dropped 8; count of bases not matched to a gene: 12. The CDR3 region has the DNA TGTGCCAGCAGCTTAGACGGGGACAGGGCCCGACGAGATTCACCCCTCCACTTT. Translation: CASSLDGDRARRDSPLHF.

This chain joins TRBV9 and TRBJ1-2; the match to TRBD1 covers 10 bases. CDR3 length: 16 residues. The V and J ends lost 4 bases and 3 bases, in that order; junction bases with no gene match: 9. Per germline, CDR1 SGDLS and CDR2 YYNGEE. The CDR3 sequence is CASSLSGDRGDYGYTF. CDR3 coding DNA: TGTGCCAGCAGCCTCAGCGGGGACAGGGGAGACTATGGCTACACCTTC.

This chain links TRBV7-9 with TRBJ2-1; possibly TRBD1 for D (5 bases). Between the trimmed V and J ends, which lost 7 bases and 4 bases, there was a span of 14 bases. Germline V CDR1 and CDR2: SEHNR, FQNEAQ (reference sequence). The CDR3 is made up of 14 amino acids. CDR3 DNA sequence: TGTGCCAGCACCCCGGACACCTTGTACAATGAGCAGTTCTTC. Translation: CASTPDTLYNEQFF.